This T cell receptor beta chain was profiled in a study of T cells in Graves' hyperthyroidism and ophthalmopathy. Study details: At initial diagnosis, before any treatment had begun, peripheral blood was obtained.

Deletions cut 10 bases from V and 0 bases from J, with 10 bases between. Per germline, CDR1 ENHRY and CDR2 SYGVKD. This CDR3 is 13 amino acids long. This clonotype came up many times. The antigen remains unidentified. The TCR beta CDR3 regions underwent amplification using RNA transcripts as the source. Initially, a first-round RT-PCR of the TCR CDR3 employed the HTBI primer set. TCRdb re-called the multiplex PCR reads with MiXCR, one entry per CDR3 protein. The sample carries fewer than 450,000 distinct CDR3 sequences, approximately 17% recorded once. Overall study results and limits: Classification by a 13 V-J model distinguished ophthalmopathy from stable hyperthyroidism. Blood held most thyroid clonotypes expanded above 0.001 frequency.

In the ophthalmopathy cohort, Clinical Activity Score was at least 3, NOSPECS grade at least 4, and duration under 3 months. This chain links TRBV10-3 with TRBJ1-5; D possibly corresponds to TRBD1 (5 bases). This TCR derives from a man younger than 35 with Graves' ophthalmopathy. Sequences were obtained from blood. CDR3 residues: CASGTGSNQPQHF. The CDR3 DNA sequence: TGTGCCAGCGGGACGGGTAGCAATCAGCCCCAGCATTTT.